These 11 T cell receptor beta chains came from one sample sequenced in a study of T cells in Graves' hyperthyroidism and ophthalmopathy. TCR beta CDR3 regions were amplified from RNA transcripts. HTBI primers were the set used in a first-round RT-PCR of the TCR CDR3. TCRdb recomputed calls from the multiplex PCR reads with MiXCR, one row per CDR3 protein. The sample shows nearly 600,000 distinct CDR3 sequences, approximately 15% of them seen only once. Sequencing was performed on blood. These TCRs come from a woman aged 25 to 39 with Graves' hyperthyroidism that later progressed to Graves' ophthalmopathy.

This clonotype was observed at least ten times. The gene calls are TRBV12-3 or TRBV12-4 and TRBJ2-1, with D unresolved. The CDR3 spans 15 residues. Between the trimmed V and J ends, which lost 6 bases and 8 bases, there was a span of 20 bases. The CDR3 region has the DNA TGTGCCAGCAGCGTATATTTGGGTGTTGAGGATGAGCAGTTCTTC. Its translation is CASSVYLGVEDEQFF.

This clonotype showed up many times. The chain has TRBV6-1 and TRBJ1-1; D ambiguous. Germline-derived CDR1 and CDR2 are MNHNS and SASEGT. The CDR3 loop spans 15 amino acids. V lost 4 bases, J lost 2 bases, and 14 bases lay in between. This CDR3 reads CASSALGRGNTEAFF. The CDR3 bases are TGTGCCAGCAGTGCCCTGGGTAGAGGTAACACTGAAGCTTTCTTT.

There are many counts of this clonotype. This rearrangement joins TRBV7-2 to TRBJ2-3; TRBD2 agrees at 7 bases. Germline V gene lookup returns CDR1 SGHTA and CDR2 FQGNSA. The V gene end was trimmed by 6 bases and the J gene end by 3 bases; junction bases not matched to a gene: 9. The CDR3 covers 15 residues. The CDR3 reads CASSKSGTGTDTQYF. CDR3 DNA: TGTGCCAGCAGTAAAAGCGGGACCGGGACAGATACGCAGTATTTT. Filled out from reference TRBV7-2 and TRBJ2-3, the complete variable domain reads GAGVSQSPSNKVTEKGKDVELRCDPISGHTALYWYRQSLGQGLEFLIYFQGNSAPDKSGLPSDRFSAERTGGSVSTLTIQRTQQEDSAVYLCASSKSGTGTDTQYFGPGTRLTVL.

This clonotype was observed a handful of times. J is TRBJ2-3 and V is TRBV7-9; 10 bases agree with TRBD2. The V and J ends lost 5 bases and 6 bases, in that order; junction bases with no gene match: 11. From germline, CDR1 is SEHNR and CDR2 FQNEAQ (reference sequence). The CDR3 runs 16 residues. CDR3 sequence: CASSKEEASGSDTQYF. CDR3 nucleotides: TGTGCCAGCAGCAAAGAGGAGGCTAGCGGGAGTGATACGCAGTATTTT. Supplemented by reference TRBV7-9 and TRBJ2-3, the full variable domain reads DTGVSQNPRHKITKRGQNVTFRCDPISEHNRLYWYRQTLGQGPEFLTYFQNEAQLEKSRLLSDRFSAERPKGSFSTLEIQRTEQGDSAMYLCASSKEEASGSDTQYFGPGTRLTVL.

The CDR3 reads CASSIRTLGARVEDTQYF. CDR3 nucleotides: TGTGCCAGTAGTATACGAACCCTAGGGGCCAGGGTTGAAGATACGCAGTATTTT. The chain joins TRBV19 to TRBJ2-3, with D possibly TRBD1 on 5 matching bases. CDR1 and CDR2 from the germline V gene are LNHDA and SQIVND (reference sequence). This CDR3 comprises 18 residues. V was shortened by 2 bases and J by 5 bases, with 23 bases between the two germline ends.

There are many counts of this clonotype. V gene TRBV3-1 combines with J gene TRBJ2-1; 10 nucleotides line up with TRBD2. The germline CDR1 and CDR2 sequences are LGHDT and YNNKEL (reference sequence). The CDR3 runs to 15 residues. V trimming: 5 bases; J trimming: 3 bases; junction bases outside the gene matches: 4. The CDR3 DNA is TGTGCCAGCAGCGAATGGACTAGCGGCTACAATGAGCAGTTCTTC. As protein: CASSEWTSGYNEQFF.

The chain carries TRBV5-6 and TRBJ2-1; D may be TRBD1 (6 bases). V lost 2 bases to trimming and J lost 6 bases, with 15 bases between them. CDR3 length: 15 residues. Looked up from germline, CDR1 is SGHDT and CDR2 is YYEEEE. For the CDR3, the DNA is TGTGCCAGCAGCTTAGCGATACAGGGTGGCAATGAGCAGTTCTTC. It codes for CASSLAIQGGNEQFF.

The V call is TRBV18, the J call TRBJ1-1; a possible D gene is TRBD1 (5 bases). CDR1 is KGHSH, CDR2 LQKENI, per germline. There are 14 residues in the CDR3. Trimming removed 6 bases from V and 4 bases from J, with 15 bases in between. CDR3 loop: CASSPGGATTEAFF. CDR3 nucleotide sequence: TGTGCCAGCTCCCCAGGCGGGGCTACCACTGAAGCTTTCTTT.

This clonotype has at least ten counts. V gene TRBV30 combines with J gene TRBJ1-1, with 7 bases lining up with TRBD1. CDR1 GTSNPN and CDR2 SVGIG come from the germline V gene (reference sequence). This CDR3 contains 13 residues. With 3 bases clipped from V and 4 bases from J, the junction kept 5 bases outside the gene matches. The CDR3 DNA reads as TGTGCCTGGAGCCAGGGGGGAGGCACTGAAGCTTTCTTT. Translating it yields CAWSQGGGTEAFF.

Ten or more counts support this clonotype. In DNA, the CDR3 is TGCAGTGCTTCCCCAGCCCTCCGAAACTATGGCTACACCTTC. Translation gives CSASPALRNYGYTF. This chain connects TRBV20-1 to TRBJ1-2; D not resolved. The CDR3 is 14 amino acids. Germline CDR1 DFQATT, CDR2 SNEGSKA (reference sequence). V was cut by 5 bases and J by 2 bases, with 15 bases left in between.

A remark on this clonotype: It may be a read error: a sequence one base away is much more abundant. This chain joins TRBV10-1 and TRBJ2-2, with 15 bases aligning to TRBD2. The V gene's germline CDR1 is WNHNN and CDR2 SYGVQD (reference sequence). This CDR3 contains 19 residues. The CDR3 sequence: CASSQAGLAGGSVTGELYF. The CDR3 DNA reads TGCGCCAGCAGTCAAGCGGGACTAGCGGGAGGATCTGTCACCGGGGAGCTGTATTTT.